This TCR beta chain was documented in a study of blood T cell repertoires in COVID-19. Background on the study: Acute-phase and convalescent COVID-19 samples originated in the United States, Italy and Spain.

The CDR3 is made up of 15 amino acids. V was clipped by 5 bases and J by 7 bases; unmatched bases: 11. Germline values: CDR1 MNHEY, CDR2 SVGAGI. The table came from immunoSEQ multiplex PCR; TCRdb's copy has only in-frame clones and leaves some out. The data contain roughly 190,000 clones, about 91% of them singletons. Participants, about 18 to 100 years old, spanned approximately 25 US areas. The receptor comes from a woman younger than 30 who had recovered from COVID-19. The sequenced material came from PBMCs or T cells enriched from blood (not recorded which). The J gene is TRBJ2-7, the V gene TRBV6-5; 10 bases line up with TRBD2. The CDR3 protein is CASSLLSGRAGEQYF. The CDR3 DNA follows: TGTGCCAGCAGTCTCTTGAGCGGGAGGGCCGGGGAGCAGTACTTC.